In this sample, the clone carrying this TCR beta chain turned up many times. What it recognizes is unknown. This entry is derived from a study of CD8 T cells in ankylosing spondylitis. The CDR3 is made up of 13 amino acids. V trimming: 4 bases; J trimming: 7 bases; junction bases outside the gene matches: 1. Germline V gene data show CDR1 as SGHTA and CDR2 as FQGNSA. Whole-study results and caveats: Researchers report that disease-linked clones proved CD8+ and relatively rare in peripheral blood.

Molecular-barcoded quantitative 5'-RACE produced these TCR beta libraries. TCRdb recomputed calls from the 5' RACE reads with MiXCR, one row per CDR3 protein. The sample has roughly 230,000 distinct CDR3 sequences, 7.5% to 9.5% seen once. The chain carries TRBV7-2 and TRBJ2-2; 9 bases are a match to TRBD2. Sequences were obtained from blood, either unsorted or a sorted T cell fraction (not recorded which). The clonotype was recovered from a female donor with ankylosing spondylitis or in good health (not recorded which). DNA of the CDR3: TGTGCCAGCAGCTCTAGCGGGGTCGGGGAGCTGTTTTTT. It encodes CASSSSGVGELFF.